The clone carrying this T cell receptor beta chain was detected only a few times. Its antigen is not known. The data were obtained in a study of beta chain features in type 1 diabetes. Study-level results: Possibly, sequencing cDNA over-represented cells that had high TCR expression levels. Significant though moderate, a shortening of TCRB CDR3s appeared in all four CD4+ subsets of Type 1 diabetes patients.

One heparinised draw, averaging about 116 mL, was taken per donor. V lost 1 base and J 3 bases, leaving 10 bases between the germline ends. Germline-derived CDR1 and CDR2 are SGHRS and YFSETQ. This CDR3 spans 14 amino acids. What was sequenced were expressed TCRB transcripts, since all of the isolated RNA had been reverse transcribed. Clones were sequenced by immunoSEQ multiplex PCR, and TCRdb holds only the in-frame ones, with some missing. In the table there are about 340,000 clones, 7% to 9% of which are singletons. This sequence joins TRBV5-1 and TRBJ2-5; no definite D call. Sequencing was performed on central memory CD4+ T cells from blood. The receptor was isolated from a woman under 30 in good health. The CDR3 here is CASSLRLEKETQYF. CDR3 sequence (DNA): TGCGCCAGCAGCTTGAGGTTGGAAAAAGAGACCCAGTACTTC.